Each of the 4 T cell receptor beta chains below was sequenced from the same sample in a study of shared clonotypes between healthy human individuals. The assay was immunoSEQ multiplex PCR, and TCRdb's table has in-frame clones only and misses some. The table includes millions of clones, roughly 94% detected once. The sample taken for sequencing was naive CD4+ T cells sorted from blood. Subset indicated: CD45RA+ positively selected. Receptor source: a young man in good health.

The V gene is TRBV6-6, the J gene TRBJ2-4; D remains unclear. Germline assignment: CDR1 MNHNY and CDR2 SVGAGI (reference sequence). Trimming shortened V by 5 bases and J by 2 bases, and 7 bases separated the two germline ends. The CDR3 totals 13 residues. This CDR3 is CASSQGSKNIQYF. The CDR3 DNA is TGTGCCAGCAGTCAAGGTTCCAAAAACATTCAGTACTTC.

The CDR3 loop reads CAWTAQTSANEQFF. In DNA form, the CDR3 reads TGTGCCTGGACCGCTCAAACTAGCGCGAATGAGCAGTTCTTC. This chain links TRBV30 with TRBJ2-1, with TRBD2 matching 7 bases. The CDR3 contains 14 residues. Germline V gene sequence: CDR1 GTSNPN, CDR2 SVGIG (reference sequence). The V gene end was trimmed by 4 bases and the J gene end by 7 bases; junction bases not matched to a gene: 10.

With respect to this clone: This sample also contains other DNA sequences that code for the same CDR3. The chain recombines TRBV28 with TRBJ1-2, with D maybe TRBD1 (5 bases). Per germline, CDR1 MDHEN and CDR2 SYDVKM. V was shortened by 2 bases and J by 4 bases, with 8 bases between the two germline ends. This CDR3 is built from 13 residues. CDR3 protein: CASSLGAGYGYTF. CDR3 bases: TGTGCCAGCAGTTTAGGGGCTGGCTATGGCTACACCTTC.

This chain connects TRBV7-8 to TRBJ2-3, with unresolved D. The CDR3 is 13 residues long. Trimming shortened V by 7 bases and J by 1 base, and 9 bases separated the two germline ends. Germline assignment: CDR1 SGHVS and CDR2 FQNEAQ. DNA for the CDR3: TGTGCCAGCACCTTTGGGGGCACAGATACGCAGTATTTT. It yields the protein CASTFGGTDTQYF. Using reference TRBV7-8 and TRBJ2-3 for the parts outside the CDR3, the full variable domain is GAGVSQSPRYKVAKRGQDVALRCDPISGHVSLFWYQQALGQGPEFLTYFQNEAQLDKSGLPSDRFFAERPEGSVSTLKIQRTQQEDSAVYLCASTFGGTDTQYFGPGTRLTVL.